The present T cell receptor beta chain was sequenced within a study of T cell clonotyping in hematopoietic cell transplantation. The assay was immunoSEQ multiplex PCR, and TCRdb's table has in-frame clones only and misses some. The data contain 7,000 to 9,000 clones, just under 90% of them singletons. This clone was observed a few times. What it binds is not known. Regarding the study as a whole: Cells were unsorted, so CD4 and CD8 contributions were not separated. Pathologically expanded recipient clonotypes increased progressively from day 30 to day 180 as diversity fell.

Samples: about 28 days before transplant, then days 30, 100 and 180 after. Deletions cut 2 bases from V and 6 bases from J, with 7 bases between. Germline CDR1 and CDR2: MNHEY and SMNVEV (reference sequence). This CDR3 contains 12 residues. The starting material was PBMCs, obtained 100 days after allogeneic stem cell transplant. This receptor was obtained from a male patient aged 50 to 60 who had an allogeneic stem cell transplant from a related donor, so the T cells may come from the graft donor. Some clones in this sample may be carry-over from other donors' samples. This chain uses TRBV27 with TRBJ1-1, with D tentatively TRBD1 (5 bases). CDR3 sequence reads: CASSLGGSEAFF. The CDR3 DNA follows: TGTGCCAGCAGTTTAGGGGGGTCTGAAGCTTTCTTT.